This T cell receptor beta chain was retrieved from a study of PD-1 blockade in classical Hodgkin lymphoma. Overall study results and limits: Relapsed/refractory patients reportedly had lower baseline diversity than newly diagnosed patients.

Time point in this sample: newly diagnosed, previously untreated cHL patient sample. For comparison, PBMCs from newly diagnosed, untreated classical Hodgkin lymphoma were used. The protocol was immunoSEQ multiplex PCR, while the TCRdb copy is restricted to in-frame clones and leaves out a portion. In the table there are thousands of clones, around 81% of which are singletons. About this clone itself: Its antigen is as yet unknown.

CDR3 length: 13 residues. V lost 0 bases and J 7 bases, leaving 9 bases between the germline ends. Germline assignment: CDR1 SGHTA and CDR2 FQGNSA. This clonotype originated in a human donor with classical Hodgkin lymphoma. The sequenced material came from peripheral blood mononuclear cells (PBMCs). The chain has TRBV7-2 and TRBJ1-1, with D unresolved. Written as DNA, the CDR3 is TGTGCCAGCAGCTTAGCGGCGGCAGTTGAAGCTTTCTTT. Its protein is CASSLAAAVEAFF.